This T cell receptor beta chain was documented in a study of T cell repertoires in cytomegalovirus infection. Study-level results: Totalled public TCR beta family frequency picked out people who carried CMV plus the relevant HLA.

Trimming pared 1 base from V and 4 bases from J, leaving 11 bases between. Germline assignment: CDR1 LNHDA and CDR2 SQIVND (reference sequence). The CDR3 sequence is 15 residues long. This clonotype has only a few counts. Its antigen is not known. MiXCR, applied by TCRdb to the reads, yields one record per CDR3 protein. The data show 680,000 or so distinct CDR3 sequences, 35% to 45% seen once. The clonotype originates from a human donor in good health (CMV status not recorded). Some clones in this sample may be carry-over from other donors' samples. The V call is TRBV19, the J call TRBJ1-5; no clear D gene. The sequencing sample was made of PBMCs. CDR3 amino acids: CASSIVAARNQPQHF. CDR3 coding DNA: TGTGCCAGTAGTATAGTGGCGGCAAGAAATCAGCCCCAGCATTTT.